The 30 T cell receptor beta chains given below trace back to one sample, sequenced in a study of PD-1 blockade in classical Hodgkin lymphoma. Relapse was seen in all patients after autologous stem cell transplantation, and brentuximab vedotin exposure was variable. Libraries were prepared by immunoSEQ multiplex PCR; TCRdb keeps only in-frame clonotypes and omits some of them. The table lists under 20,000 clones, 65% to 85% of them singletons, with approximately 6% in the top ten. The sequenced sample was peripheral blood mononuclear cells (PBMCs), obtained at baseline. The receptors derive from a human donor with classical Hodgkin lymphoma.

The CDR3 DNA is TGTGCCAGCAGTTACTCGGGTAGCAATCAGCCCCAGCATTTT. Its protein is CASSYSGSNQPQHF. The chain uses TRBV6-5 and TRBJ1-5, with D unresolved. CDR1 and CDR2 (germline): MNHEY, SVGAGI. The CDR3 has 14 residues. Trimming removed 0 bases from V and 0 bases from J, with 3 bases in between.

The chain carries TRBV4-3 and TRBJ2-7, with a weak D call TRBD1 (6 bases). Germline CDR1 is LGHNA and CDR2 is YSLEER. Trimming took 0 bases from V and 3 from J, leaving 9 bases between them. The CDR3 sequence is 14 residues long. The CDR3 DNA sequence: TGCGCCAGCAGCCAAGAACACAGGGTCTACGAGCAGTACTTC. Protein product: CASSQEHRVYEQYF.

The V and J genes are TRBV19 and TRBJ2-2; tentative D call: TRBD2 (6 bases). V was clipped by 4 bases and J by 4 bases, with 13 bases between them. The CDR3 length is 15 residues. Looked up from germline, CDR1 is LNHDA and CDR2 is SQIVND (reference sequence). CDR3 amino acids: CASSNGLEGTGELFF. The CDR3 coding sequence is TGTGCCAGTAGTAATGGGCTGGAGGGCACCGGGGAGCTGTTTTTT.

The gene calls are TRBV9 and TRBJ1-1, with D unresolved. The V gene's germline CDR1 is SGDLS and CDR2 YYNGEE. V lost 0 bases and J 0 bases, leaving 6 bases between the germline ends. The CDR3 runs to 14 residues. CDR3 sequence (DNA): TGTGCCAGCAGCGTAGATGGGGTGAACACTGAAGCTTTCTTT. The encoded protein is CASSVDGVNTEAFF.

The gene calls are TRBV19 and TRBJ2-1; 9 nucleotides line up with TRBD1. The CDR3 is made up of 15 amino acids. V was pared by 6 bases and J by 6 bases, with 9 bases of the junction left unmatched. Germline lookup yields CDR1 LNHDA and CDR2 SQIVND (reference sequence). The CDR3 region is CASRPYDRGGNEQFF. The CDR3 region has the DNA TGTGCCAGTAGACCCTACGACAGGGGGGGCAATGAGCAGTTCTTC.

The chain is built from TRBV14 and TRBJ2-7; D is ambiguous. With 1 base removed from V and 2 bases from J, the gap between germline ends came to 9 bases. The CDR3 extends over 14 amino acids. The germline gives CDR1 SGHDN, CDR2 FVKESK. The CDR3 reads CASSQARRPYEQYF. As DNA, the CDR3 is TGTGCCAGCAGCCAAGCCCGGCGGCCCTACGAGCAGTACTTC. The whole variable domain, remainder taken from reference TRBV14 and TRBJ2-7, is EAGVTQFPSHSVIEKGQTVTLRCDPISGHDNLYWYRRVMGKEIKFLLHFVKESKQDESGMPNNRFLAERTGGTYSTLKVQPAELEDSGVYFCASSQARRPYEQYFGPGTRLTVT.

The chain has TRBV28 and TRBJ2-2; D is unresolved. The germline V gene has CDR1 MDHEN and CDR2 SYDVKM. V gave up 8 bases and J gave up 0 bases, with 16 bases separating them. The CDR3 covers 16 residues. This CDR3 reads CASRWLVGTNTGELFF. The CDR3 coding sequence is TGTGCCAGCCGATGGTTGGTGGGTACGAACACCGGGGAGCTGTTTTTT.

V is TRBV4-2 and J is TRBJ2-2, with 10 positions matching TRBD2. Per the germline V gene, CDR1 is LGHNA and CDR2 is YNFKEQ. CDR3 length equals 17 residues. After removal of 0 bases from V and 7 bases from J, the junction contained 8 bases not matched to a gene. CDR3 residues: CASSQDGLAGDNGELFF. For the CDR3, the DNA is TGTGCCAGCAGCCAAGATGGGCTAGCGGGGGATAACGGGGAGCTGTTTTTT.

A few counts support this clone. One end of the junction varies from germline; a read error may be responsible. The chain uses TRBV7-8 and TRBJ1-5, with D perhaps matching TRBD1 (5 bases). Germline CDR1 SGHVS, CDR2 FQNEAQ. This CDR3 is built from 14 residues. The CDR3 region is CASRLAGSNQPQHF. The CDR3 nucleotides are TGTGCCAGCAGATTAGCAGGGAGCAATCAGCCCCAGCATTTT.

The chain combines TRBV7-9 with TRBJ1-1, with D possibly matching TRBD1 (6 bases). V lost 10 bases and J 4 bases, leaving 10 bases between the germline ends. This CDR3 is 11 amino acids long. Germline-derived CDR1 and CDR2 are SEHNR and FQNEAQ (reference sequence). The CDR3 DNA follows: TGTGCCACCCGAGGGGGCACTGAAGCTTTCTTT. This gives the protein CATRGGTEAFF.

The chain carries TRBV9 and TRBJ1-2; TRBD1 aligns across 11 bases. The CDR3 contains 16 residues. Unmatched junction bases numbered 6, after V lost 3 bases and J lost 2 bases. Germline CDR1 is SGDLS and CDR2 is YYNGEE. The DNA for the CDR3 is TGTGCCAGCAGCGCGGGGACAGGGGGTGCGAACTATGGCTACACCTTC. Its protein product is CASSAGTGGANYGYTF.

A remark on this clone: An end of the junction does not agree with germline; a read error may underlie this. The chain employs TRBV7-3 and TRBJ2-3; tentative D call: TRBD2 (7 bases). The CDR3 is 15 residues long. The germline CDR1 and CDR2 sequences are SGHTA and FQGTGA. The CDR3 nucleotides are TGTGCCAGCAGCTCCGTGGCGGGGGACACAAATACGCAGTATTTT. As protein: CASSSVAGDTNTQYF.

CDR3 DNA sequence: TGTGCCAGCAGCTTCCCAACCACTAGCGGGGGGGAATCGTACGAGCAGTACTTC. Its translation is CASSFPTTSGGESYEQYF. This chain uses TRBV11-2 with TRBJ2-7; 13 nucleotides agree with TRBD2. The CDR3 runs 18 residues. Germline V gene sequence: CDR1 SGHAT, CDR2 FQNNGV. V was clipped by 3 bases and J by 4 bases; unmatched bases: 12. The full variable domain, completed using reference TRBV11-2 and TRBJ2-7, is EAGVAQSPRYKIIEKRQSVAFWCNPISGHATLYWYQQILGQGPKLLIQFQNNGVVDDSQLPKDRFSAERLKGVDSTLKIQPAKLEDSAVYLCASSFPTTSGGESYEQYFGPGTRLTVT.

The chain employs TRBV4-3 and TRBJ1-1; the D is unclear. Germline V gene data show CDR1 as LGHNA and CDR2 as YSLEER. Trimming removed 0 bases from V and 0 bases from J, with 8 bases in between. This CDR3 is 15 amino acids long. The DNA of the CDR3 is TGCGCCAGCAGCCAAGATAACAGCCTGAACACTGAAGCTTTCTTT. Protein sequence: CASSQDNSLNTEAFF.

The rearrangement links TRBV2 to TRBJ1-3, with a possible D match to TRBD1 (5 bases). In germline, CDR1 is SNHLY, CDR2 FYNNEI. The CDR3 totals 15 residues. The V end was cut by 0 bases, the J end by 4 bases, with 10 bases between. This CDR3 reads CASSEAGGEGNTIYF. Written as DNA, the CDR3 is TGTGCCAGCAGTGAAGCGGGGGGGGAAGGAAACACCATATATTTT.

V usage is TRBV6-4 and J usage is TRBJ2-1; D remains ambiguous. There are 16 residues in the CDR3. The V gene lost 2 bases and the J gene lost 0 bases, with 11 bases spanning the gap. The germline gives CDR1 MRHNA, CDR2 SNTAGT. DNA for the CDR3: TGTGCCAGCAGTGACAATCCGTTTACCTCCTACAATGAGCAGTTCTTC. Protein product: CASSDNPFTSYNEQFF.

The chain joins TRBV7-8 to TRBJ1-2; D remains ambiguous. Germline CDR1 reads SGHVS; CDR2 reads FQNEAQ. Trimming left V 1 base short and J 4 bases short, with 10 bases between. The CDR3 is 14 residues long. CDR3 protein: CASSLGGQSYGYTF. CDR3 nucleotide sequence: TGTGCCAGCAGCTTAGGGGGTCAGAGCTATGGCTACACCTTC.

The CDR3 coding sequence is TGTGCCAGCAGTCAGGGACAGCTCTATGGCTACACCTTC. Its protein is CASSQGQLYGYTF. This chain links TRBV6-1 with TRBJ1-2, with 7 positions matching TRBD1. CDR1 MNHNS and CDR2 SASEGT come from the germline V gene. The CDR3 has 13 residues. Unmatched junction bases numbered 4, after V lost 5 bases and J lost 4 bases.

The V and J genes are TRBV27 and TRBJ2-1, with D possibly TRBD1 on 5 matching bases. The CDR3 is made up of 14 amino acids. In germline, CDR1 is MNHEY, CDR2 SMNVEV (reference sequence). Trimming pared 5 bases from V and 3 bases from J, leaving 11 bases between. CDR3 loop: CASSNHRNYNEQFF. In DNA form, the CDR3 reads TGTGCCAGCAGTAACCACAGGAACTACAATGAGCAGTTCTTC.

The rearrangement links TRBV28 to TRBJ2-2; weak D call: TRBD2 (7 bases). From germline, CDR1 is MDHEN and CDR2 SYDVKM. CDR3 length equals 17 residues. The ends were cut back, 5 bases at V and 0 bases at J, with 16 bases in the middle. The CDR3 spells CASSPTRRGPNTGELFF. In DNA form, the CDR3 reads TGTGCCAGCAGTCCGACGAGGCGGGGGCCGAACACCGGGGAGCTGTTTTTT.

The chain recombines TRBV28 with TRBJ1-2; D is uncertain. The CDR3 consists of 13 residues. The V gene's germline CDR1 is MDHEN and CDR2 SYDVKM. V was trimmed by 8 bases and J by 8 bases, leaving 18 bases between them. CDR3 loop: CASLGRLKGGYTF. The CDR3 nucleotides read TGTGCCAGCCTGGGTCGGCTCAAGGGCGGCTACACCTTC.

V gene TRBV6-6 combines with J gene TRBJ1-6; the match to TRBD1 covers 7 bases. The CDR3 sequence is 14 residues long. Germline V gene data show CDR1 as MNHNY and CDR2 as SVGAGI (reference sequence). V lost 6 bases and J lost 7; bases outside the gene matches: 6. This chain's CDR3 is CASSFGTENSPLHF. In DNA form, the CDR3 reads TGTGCCAGCAGCTTCGGGACAGAGAATTCACCCCTCCACTTT.

The V and J genes are TRBV27 and TRBJ1-1; D unresolved. V dropped 0 bases and J dropped 0 bases, with 8 bases sitting between them. This CDR3 is 15 amino acids long. Germline V gene sequence: CDR1 MNHEY, CDR2 SMNVEV (reference sequence). The CDR3 bases are TGTGCCAGCAGTTTATCCAGGACGGTGAACACTGAAGCTTTCTTT. Residues: CASSLSRTVNTEAFF.

J is TRBJ1-2 and V is TRBV18; tentative D call: TRBD1 (5 bases). The germline gives CDR1 KGHSH, CDR2 LQKENI. There are 12 residues in the CDR3. V was cut by 5 bases and J by 7 bases, with 11 bases left in between. The CDR3 sequence is CASSGDGGGYTF. CDR3 DNA: TGTGCCAGCTCAGGGGACGGCGGTGGCTACACCTTC.

Only one count was recorded for this clone. The chain uses TRBV7-2 and TRBJ2-1, with 7 bases fitting TRBD2. The junction had 15 bases not matched to a gene; V was cut back by 5 bases and J by 8 bases. CDR3 length: 16 residues. Germline-derived CDR1 and CDR2 are SGHTA and FQGNSA. The CDR3, as DNA: TGTGCCAGCAGCCCCCTAGCGGTCGTTCTTGCGTATGAGCAGTTCTTC. Translation gives CASSPLAVVLAYEQFF.

The chain has TRBV27 and TRBJ2-1; 11 nucleotides align to TRBD2. This CDR3 has 12 amino acids. Germline V gene data show CDR1 as MNHEY and CDR2 as SMNVEV (reference sequence). Trimming at V came to 10 bases and at J to 13 bases, leaving 9 bases not matched to a gene. The CDR3 region is CATLAGGLYQFF. For the CDR3, the DNA is TGTGCCACCCTAGCGGGGGGCCTTTACCAGTTCTTC.

The V call is TRBV2, the J call TRBJ1-5; D uncertain. In germline, CDR1 is SNHLY, CDR2 FYNNEI. The ends were cut back, 3 bases at V and 3 bases at J, with 9 bases in the middle. The CDR3 runs 14 residues. The CDR3 is CASSDMAPNQPQHF. The CDR3 DNA is TGTGCCAGCAGTGACATGGCCCCCAATCAGCCCCAGCATTTT.

This rearrangement joins TRBV21-1 to TRBJ1-1; TRBD1 reflects the table's D call only, with no check against the DNA. TRBV21-1 is shown as a pseudogene. The length of the CDR3 is 14 residues. The CDR3 DNA follows: TGTGCCAGCAGCAAGTGCCAACAGAACACTGAAGCTTTCTTT. Its protein is CASSKCQQNTEAFF.

The rearrangement uses TRBV5-8 and TRBJ2-2; D gene uncertain. The CDR3 contains 12 residues. Per the germline V gene, CDR1 is SGHTS and CDR2 is YDEGEE. V was shortened by 6 bases and J by 7 bases, with 10 bases between the two germline ends. Here the CDR3 reads CASKPWSGELFF. CDR3 sequence (DNA): TGTGCCAGCAAACCCTGGAGCGGGGAGCTGTTTTTT.

The rearrangement joins TRBV19 to TRBJ2-1; weak D call: TRBD2 (6 bases). V lost 3 bases, J lost 7 bases, and 10 bases lay in between. The CDR3 is 13 amino acids. CDR1 and CDR2 (germline): LNHDA, SQIVND (reference sequence). The CDR3, as DNA: TGTGCCAGTAGTATGGGTGGGGGGAATGAGCAGTTCTTC. As protein: CASSMGGGNEQFF.